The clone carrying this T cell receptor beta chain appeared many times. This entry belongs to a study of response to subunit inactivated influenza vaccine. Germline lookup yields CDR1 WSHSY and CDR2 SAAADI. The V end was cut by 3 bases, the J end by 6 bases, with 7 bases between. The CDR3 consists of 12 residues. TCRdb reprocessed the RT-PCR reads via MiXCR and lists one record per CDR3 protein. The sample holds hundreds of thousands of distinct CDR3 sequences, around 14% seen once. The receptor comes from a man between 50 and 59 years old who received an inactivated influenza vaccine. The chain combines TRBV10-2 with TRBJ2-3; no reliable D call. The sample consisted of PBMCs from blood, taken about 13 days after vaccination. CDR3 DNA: TGCGCCAGCAGTGATATGTCGGATACGCAGTATTTT. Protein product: CASSDMSDTQYF.